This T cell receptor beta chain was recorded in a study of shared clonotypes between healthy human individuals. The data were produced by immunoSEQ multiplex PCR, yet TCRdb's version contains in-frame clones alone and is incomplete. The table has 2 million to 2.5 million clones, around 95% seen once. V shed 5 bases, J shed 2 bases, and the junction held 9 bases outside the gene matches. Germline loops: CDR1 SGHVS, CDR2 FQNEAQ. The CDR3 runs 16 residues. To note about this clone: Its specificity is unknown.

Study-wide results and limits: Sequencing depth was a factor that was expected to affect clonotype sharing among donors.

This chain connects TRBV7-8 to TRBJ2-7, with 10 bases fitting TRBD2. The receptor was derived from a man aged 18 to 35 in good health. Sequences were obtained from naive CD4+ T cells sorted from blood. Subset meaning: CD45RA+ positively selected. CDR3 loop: CASSQGLAGGTYEQYF. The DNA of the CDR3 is TGTGCCAGCAGCCAGGGATTAGCGGGGGGAACCTACGAGCAGTACTTC.